A selection of T cell receptor beta chains follows, all from one sample in a study of blood T cell repertoires in COVID-19. Only in-frame clones appear in the TCRdb table, and some are missing; sequencing was by immunoSEQ multiplex PCR. The sample includes approximately 240,000 clones, 85% to 95% seen only once; the top ten take approximately 2%. Sequencing input: PBMCs or T cells enriched from blood (not recorded which). The receptors shown here come from a woman younger than 30 who had recovered from COVID-19. Both conserved end residues are part of each CDR3. D genes are given only for firm matches. The size entry is marked missing in some rows and otherwise reads once, few, many or a size class.

DNA,CDR3,D,V,J,size
TGTGCCAGCAGCGTAGGGGCTAGCGGGAGAGTGGAGACCCAGTACTTC,CASSVGASGRVETQYF,TRBD2,TRBV9,TRBJ2-5,NA
TGTGCCAGCAGGCCCCGCCGGAACAGTCGCAATGAGCAGTTCTTC,CASRPRRNSRNEQFF,NA,TRBV6-5,TRBJ2-1,NA
TGTGCCAGCTCACCACTGGGAGCCTCTTACACTGAAGCTTTCTTT,CASSPLGASYTEAFF,NA,TRBV18,TRBJ1-1,NA
TGTGCCAGCAACCCGAGCTCTGGAAACACCATATATTTT,CASNPSSGNTIYF,NA,TRBV7-9,TRBJ1-3,few
TGTGCCAGCGGACCGGGGGAGCAGTACTTC,CASGPGEQYF,NA,TRBV2,TRBJ2-7,NA
TGTGCCAGCAGTTTATTCGGAGGGGTTGGCTACACCTTC,CASSLFGGVGYTF,NA,TRBV27,TRBJ1-2,NA
TGTGCCAGCAGAAGGGGGCTCTATGGCTACACCTTC,CASRRGLYGYTF,TRBD1,TRBV11-2,TRBJ1-2,NA
TGTGCCAGCAGTGACAGTTTCAATCAGCCCCAGCATTTT,CASSDSFNQPQHF,NA,TRBV6-1,TRBJ1-5,NA
TGTGCCAGCAGCTCAACGACAGGGATGAACACTGAAGCTTTCTTT,CASSSTTGMNTEAFF,TRBD1,TRBV5-4,TRBJ1-1,NA
TGTGCCAGCAGCCCAAACGTCGGGAAAAACACTGAAGCTTTCTTT,CASSPNVGKNTEAFF,NA,TRBV7-8,TRBJ1-1,once
TGTGCCAGCAGCTTAGGGACTAGTAGTCTTAGTGAGCAGTTCTTC,CASSLGTSSLSEQFF,TRBD2,TRBV11-3,TRBJ2-1,NA
TGCGCCAGCAGTCAGCCCGGGACTACCAGGGCAACTAATGAAAAACTGTTTTTT,CASSQPGTTRATNEKLFF,NA,TRBV23-1,TRBJ1-4,NA
TGTGCCAGCAGATCCAGCGGGAGGGCCCTCGGAACCGGGGAGCTGTTTTTT,CASRSSGRALGTGELFF,TRBD2,TRBV5-4,TRBJ2-2,NA
TGTGCCAGTAGTATAGTGGGACATAAGGAGTACGAGCAGTACTTC,CASSIVGHKEYEQYF,NA,TRBV19,TRBJ2-7,many
TGTGCCAGCAGTTTAGGGGGGCAGCCCCAGCATTTT,CASSLGGQPQHF,NA,TRBV28,TRBJ1-5,NA
TGTGCCAGCAGCCCCCCCCCGACAGGGGAGCGGGAGACCCAGTACTTC,CASSPPPTGERETQYF,TRBD1,TRBV5-4,TRBJ2-5,NA
TGTGCCAGCAGCTTAGATTCTCTTGGCTACACCTTC,CASSLDSLGYTF,NA,TRBV7-9,TRBJ1-2,NA
TGCGCCAGCAGCCGAGGCACAGGGGGCTATGGCTACACCTTC,CASSRGTGGYGYTF,TRBD1,TRBV5-1,TRBJ1-2,NA
TGTGCCAGCAGAAGGCGAGGGACAGGGCTAGGAGGCTACACCTTC,CASRRRGTGLGGYTF,TRBD1,TRBV6-5,TRBJ1-2,few
TGTGCCAGCAGCACAGACTCCCCAGATACGCAGTATTTT,CASSTDSPDTQYF,NA,TRBV21-1,TRBJ2-3,NA
TGTGCCAGCAGCTCCTCGGAGACCCAGTACTTC,CASSSSETQYF,NA,TRBV11-2,TRBJ2-5,NA
TGTGCCAGTAGTTTCAGGGGGCACCAAGAGACCCAGTACTTC,CASSFRGHQETQYF,TRBD1,TRBV19,TRBJ2-5,NA
TGCGCCAGCAGCCAAGCTAATTTTCGACAGGGAAGGAATGAGCAGTTCTTC,CASSQANFRQGRNEQFF,TRBD1,TRBV4-1,TRBJ2-1,NA
TGTGCCACCAGTGCCCCCCCAGGGGACAAAGGAGAAGAGACCCAGTACTTC,CATSAPPGDKGEETQYF,NA,TRBV24-1,TRBJ2-5,NA
TGTGCCAGCAGGGCAGGGGATCGAGGCTACACCTTC,CASRAGDRGYTF,NA,TRBV6-5,TRBJ1-2,NA
TGTGCCAGCAGCCAAGCCCCCGGACTCTCCGGGGAGACCCAGTACTTC,CASSQAPGLSGETQYF,NA,TRBV3-1/TRBV3-2,TRBJ2-5,NA
TGTGCCAGCACTGGGGGCGTAAACAATGAGCAGTTCTTC,CASTGGVNNEQFF,NA,TRBV27,TRBJ2-1,NA
TGTGCCAGCAGCTCGCGACTAGCGAAAAAAGAGACCCAGTACTTC,CASSSRLAKKETQYF,TRBD2,TRBV7-6,TRBJ2-5,NA
TGTGCCAGCAGCCAAACCTACAGGGATACTGGCTACACCTTC,CASSQTYRDTGYTF,NA,TRBV7-2,TRBJ1-2,NA
TGTGCCAGCAGCTTGGACAGAGTCGACTATGGCTACACCTTC,CASSLDRVDYGYTF,NA,TRBV7-2,TRBJ1-2,NA
TGTGCCAGCAGCATTGACGGACTGAGCTCTGGAAACACCATATATTTT,CASSIDGLSSGNTIYF,NA,TRBV5-6,TRBJ1-3,NA
TGCGCCAGCAGCCAAGTGGGCAGGGCGGCCTATAATTCACCCCTCCACTTT,CASSQVGRAAYNSPLHF,NA,TRBV4-1,TRBJ1-6,NA
TGTGCCAGCAGCCAAGGAGACATGAGCAATCAGCCCCAGCATTTT,CASSQGDMSNQPQHF,NA,TRBV4-2,TRBJ1-5,NA
TGTGCCACTTCTCTCGGGGGGTCTGGGGCCAACGTCCTGACTTTC,CATSLGGSGANVLTF,TRBD2,TRBV24-1,TRBJ2-6,NA
TGTGCCAGCTCACCTGCCCAGGGGACGGGTTTATCACCCCTCCACTTT,CASSPAQGTGLSPLHF,NA,TRBV18,TRBJ1-6,NA
TGTGCCAGCAGCTTAGTTTCTAGCGGAAGCTCCTACAATGAGCAGTTCTTC,CASSLVSSGSSYNEQFF,TRBD2,TRBV11-3,TRBJ2-1,NA
TGTGCCAGCAGTTTCCGCCGGGACAGTAACACAGATACGCAGTATTTT,CASSFRRDSNTDTQYF,TRBD1,TRBV27,TRBJ2-3,NA
TGTGCTAGCAGCTTAGAACTAGCGGGGGTCTATGAGCAGTTCTTC,CASSLELAGVYEQFF,TRBD2,TRBV7-7,TRBJ2-1,NA
TGTGCCACCAGGCAAGGTTTCGGGACCTACGAGCAGTACTTC,CATRQGFGTYEQYF,NA,TRBV15,TRBJ2-7,NA
TGTGCCAGCAGTTTTCTGAGGGGGAGTACCGGGGAGCTGTTTTTT,CASSFLRGSTGELFF,NA,TRBV28,TRBJ2-2,NA
TGTGCCAGTAGTATGGGACAGAACACTGAAGCTTTCTTT,CASSMGQNTEAFF,NA,TRBV19,TRBJ1-1,NA
TGTGCCAGCAGCTTAGTTGCAGGGGTGCCCTCGCCCTCCTACGAGCAGTACTTC,CASSLVAGVPSPSYEQYF,NA,TRBV13,TRBJ2-7,NA
TGTGCCAGCGAGCTGGGGGTAGGGGGCGAGTTAGGCTATGGCTACACCTTC,CASELGVGGELGYGYTF,TRBD1,TRBV2,TRBJ1-2,NA
TGTGCCACCTCACCCCCCCAGGGCGAATCCAAAAACATTCAGTACTTC,CATSPPQGESKNIQYF,NA,TRBV11-1,TRBJ2-4,NA
TGCAGCCCTAGGGAAGCTTTCTTT,CSPREAFF,NA,TRBV20-1,TRBJ1-1,NA
TGTGCCAGCAGTTTACCGGGACAGGGGGCAAATGAGCAGTTCTTC,CASSLPGQGANEQFF,TRBD1,TRBV28,TRBJ2-1,NA
TGTGCCAGCAGCTTCGCAGGGCGAGGCTCTGGGGCCAACGTCCTGACTTTC,CASSFAGRGSGANVLTF,NA,TRBV5-4,TRBJ2-6,NA
TGTGCCAGCAGCGTAGGGGGGGATTCCCTTGAGCAGTTCTTC,CASSVGGDSLEQFF,NA,TRBV9,TRBJ2-1,once
TGCGCCAGCAGCTTAACGGCGGGTTCCACTGAAGCTTTCTTT,CASSLTAGSTEAFF,NA,TRBV5-1,TRBJ1-1,NA
TGCGCCAGCAGCCGCTTAGGAGCGTCCGATACGCAGTATTTT,CASSRLGASDTQYF,NA,TRBV4-1,TRBJ2-3,NA
TGTGCCAGCAGCTTACGAGTGCGGGGGAGAAGCACAGATACGCAGTATTTT,CASSLRVRGRSTDTQYF,TRBD2,TRBV5-4,TRBJ2-3,NA
TGTGCCAGCAGTGTCAGTGGAGGCTATGGCTACACCTTC,CASSVSGGYGYTF,NA,TRBV6-2/TRBV6-3,TRBJ1-2,once
TGCGCCAGCAGCTTAGCGGGGGGAGAGGTAGATACGCAGTATTTT,CASSLAGGEVDTQYF,TRBD2,TRBV5-1,TRBJ2-3,NA
TGCGCCAGCAGCCCTACGACTGCTGGAAACACCATATATTTT,CASSPTTAGNTIYF,NA,TRBV5-1,TRBJ1-3,NA
TGTGCCAGCAGTTTATTTCAGTCCACTGAAGCTTTCTTT,CASSLFQSTEAFF,NA,TRBV27,TRBJ1-1,NA
TGCGCCAGCAGCCAAGAGGACATTCCGGATACGCAGTATTTT,CASSQEDIPDTQYF,NA,TRBV4-1,TRBJ2-3,NA
TGCGCCAGCACCCCCGTGCCGCGCCTGAGCTCTGGAAACACCATATATTTT,CASTPVPRLSSGNTIYF,NA,TRBV23-1,TRBJ1-3,NA
TGTGCCAGCAGCTTGTCACCCAGGAACTATGGCTACACCTTC,CASSLSPRNYGYTF,NA,TRBV5-6,TRBJ1-2,NA